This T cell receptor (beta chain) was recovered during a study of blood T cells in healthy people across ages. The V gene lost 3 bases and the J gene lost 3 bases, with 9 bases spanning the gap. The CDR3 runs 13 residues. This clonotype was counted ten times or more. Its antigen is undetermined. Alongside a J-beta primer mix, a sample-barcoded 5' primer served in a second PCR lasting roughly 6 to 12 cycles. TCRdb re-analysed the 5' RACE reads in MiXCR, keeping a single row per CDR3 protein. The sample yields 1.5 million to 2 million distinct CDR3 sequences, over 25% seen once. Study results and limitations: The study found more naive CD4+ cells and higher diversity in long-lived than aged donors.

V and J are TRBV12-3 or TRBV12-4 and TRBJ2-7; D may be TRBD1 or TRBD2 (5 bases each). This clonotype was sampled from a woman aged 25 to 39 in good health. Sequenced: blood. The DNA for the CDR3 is TGTGCCAGCAGTTTTCGGGACCTCTACGAGCAGTACTTC. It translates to CASSFRDLYEQYF.